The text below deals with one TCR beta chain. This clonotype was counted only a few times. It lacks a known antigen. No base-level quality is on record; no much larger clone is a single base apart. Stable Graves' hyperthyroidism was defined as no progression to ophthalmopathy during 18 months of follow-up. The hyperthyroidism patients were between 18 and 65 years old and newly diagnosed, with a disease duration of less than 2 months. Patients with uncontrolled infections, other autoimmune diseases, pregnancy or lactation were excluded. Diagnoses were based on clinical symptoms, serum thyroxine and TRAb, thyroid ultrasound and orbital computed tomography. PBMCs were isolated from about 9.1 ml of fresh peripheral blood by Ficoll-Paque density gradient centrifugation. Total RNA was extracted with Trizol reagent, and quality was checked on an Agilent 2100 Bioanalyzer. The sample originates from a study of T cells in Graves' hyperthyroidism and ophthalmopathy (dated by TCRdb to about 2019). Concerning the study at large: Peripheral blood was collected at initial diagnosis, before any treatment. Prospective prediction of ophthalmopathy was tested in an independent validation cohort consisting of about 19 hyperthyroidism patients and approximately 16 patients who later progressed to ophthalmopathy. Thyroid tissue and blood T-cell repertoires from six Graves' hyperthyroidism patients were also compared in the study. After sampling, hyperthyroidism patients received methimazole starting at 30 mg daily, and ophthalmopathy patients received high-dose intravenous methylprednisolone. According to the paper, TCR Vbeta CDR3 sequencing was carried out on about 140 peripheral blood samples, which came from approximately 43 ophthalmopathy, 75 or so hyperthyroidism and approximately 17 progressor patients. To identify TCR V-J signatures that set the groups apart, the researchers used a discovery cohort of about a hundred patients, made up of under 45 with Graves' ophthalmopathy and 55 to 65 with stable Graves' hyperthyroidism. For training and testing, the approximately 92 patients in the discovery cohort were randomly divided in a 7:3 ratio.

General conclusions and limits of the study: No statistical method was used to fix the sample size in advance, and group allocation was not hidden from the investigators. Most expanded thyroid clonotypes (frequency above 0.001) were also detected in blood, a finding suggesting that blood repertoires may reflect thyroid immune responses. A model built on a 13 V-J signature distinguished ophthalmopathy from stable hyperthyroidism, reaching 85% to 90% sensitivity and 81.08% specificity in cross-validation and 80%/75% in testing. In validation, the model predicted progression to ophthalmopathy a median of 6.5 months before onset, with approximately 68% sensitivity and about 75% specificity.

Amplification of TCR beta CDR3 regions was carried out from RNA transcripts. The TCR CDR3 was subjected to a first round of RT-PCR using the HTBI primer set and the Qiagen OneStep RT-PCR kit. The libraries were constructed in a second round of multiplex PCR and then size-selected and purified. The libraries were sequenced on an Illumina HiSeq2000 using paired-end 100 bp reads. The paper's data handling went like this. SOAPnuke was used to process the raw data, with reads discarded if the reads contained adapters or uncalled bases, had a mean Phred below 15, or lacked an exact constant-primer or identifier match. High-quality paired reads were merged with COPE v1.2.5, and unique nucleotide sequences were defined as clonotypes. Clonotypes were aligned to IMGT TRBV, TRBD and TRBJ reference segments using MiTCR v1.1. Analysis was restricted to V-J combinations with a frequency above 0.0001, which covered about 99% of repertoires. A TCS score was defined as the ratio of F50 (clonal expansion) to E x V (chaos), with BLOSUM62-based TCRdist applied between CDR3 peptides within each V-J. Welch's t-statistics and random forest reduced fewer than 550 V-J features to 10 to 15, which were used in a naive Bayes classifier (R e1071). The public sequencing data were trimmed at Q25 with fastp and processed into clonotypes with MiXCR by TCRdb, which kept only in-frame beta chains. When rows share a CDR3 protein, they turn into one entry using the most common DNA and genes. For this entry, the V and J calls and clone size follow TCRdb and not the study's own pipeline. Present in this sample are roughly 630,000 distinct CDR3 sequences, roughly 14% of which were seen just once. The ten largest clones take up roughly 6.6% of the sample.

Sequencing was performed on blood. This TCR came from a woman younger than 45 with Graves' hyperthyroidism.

The CDR3 is CASSIPGQASGVGQPQHF. Read as DNA, the sequence is TGTGCCAGTAGTATACCGGGACAGGCAAGTGGAGTGGGACAGCCCCAGCATTTT. The rearranged segments are TRBV19 and TRBJ1-5, with TRBD1 matching 8 junction bases. The CDR1 and CDR2 encoded by the germline V gene (reference sequence) are LNHDA and SQIVND. There are 18 amino acids in the CDR3, from cysteine to phenylalanine inclusive. The sequence is cut down to CDR3 DNA, 54 bases in frame from base 1. V lost 2 bases and J lost 7 bases, and the count of bases not matched to a germline gene is 16.